Shown below are 8 T cell receptor beta chains from a single sample sequenced in a study of CD8 T cells in Susac syndrome. With random hexamers, 0.5 to 1 ug RNA was reverse transcribed. From the immunoSEQ multiplex PCR reads, TCRdb called clonotypes with MiXCR, one entry per CDR3 protein. Here the sample spans around 170,000 distinct CDR3 sequences, about 96% being singletons. The sample consisted of CD4+ T cells from PBMCs. These receptors originate from a human donor with Susac syndrome.

The CDR3 loop is CASSLSEPTDTQYF. The CDR3 region has the DNA TGTGCCAGCAGTTTGTCGGAGCCCACAGATACGCAGTATTTT. The genes are TRBV27 and TRBJ2-3; no clear D. Germline loops: CDR1 MNHEY, CDR2 SMNVEV (reference sequence). This CDR3 has 14 residues. V lost 3 bases and J 2 bases, leaving 9 bases between the germline ends.

The gene calls are TRBV6-2 or TRBV6-3 and TRBJ2-5; 9 bases agree with TRBD2. The germline V gene has CDR1 MNHEY and CDR2 SVGEGT. CDR3 length: 15 residues. V shed 5 bases, J shed 3 bases, and the junction held 7 bases outside the gene matches. DNA of the CDR3: TGTGCCAGCAGTCCATCAGCTAGCGGGGAAGAGACCCAGTACTTC. As protein: CASSPSASGEETQYF.

The V and J genes are TRBV3-1 and TRBJ2-3, with D perhaps TRBD2 (5 bases). The V gene lost 2 bases and the J gene lost 0 bases, with 9 bases spanning the gap. CDR1 and CDR2 from the germline V gene are LGHDT and YNNKEL (reference sequence). The CDR3 extends over 15 amino acids. CDR3 amino acids: CASSQLAGSTDTQYF. CDR3 nucleotides: TGTGCCAGCAGCCAATTGGCGGGTAGCACAGATACGCAGTATTTT.

The V and J genes are TRBV18 and TRBJ1-1; no clear D gene. The CDR3 has 15 amino acids. V dropped 2 bases and J dropped 1 base, with 11 bases sitting between them. Germline loops: CDR1 KGHSH, CDR2 LQKENI. The CDR3 region is CASSPSLSRNTEAFF. In nucleotides, the CDR3 is TGTGCCAGCTCACCATCTCTATCAAGGAACACTGAAGCTTTCTTT.

This rearrangement joins TRBV2 to TRBJ2-7; the D gene is possibly TRBD2 (5 bases). Between the trimmed V and J ends, which lost 0 bases and 4 bases, there was a span of 10 bases. The CDR3 consists of 14 residues. Looked up from germline, CDR1 is SNHLY and CDR2 is FYNNEI. DNA of the CDR3: TGTGCCAGCAGTGAAGCGCTTCGGGGTTACGAGCAGTACGTC. The encoded protein is CASSEALRGYEQYV.

The chain links TRBV20-1 to TRBJ2-7; weak D call: TRBD2 (5 bases). CDR3 length: 13 residues. Trimming removed 6 bases at V and 5 bases at J, with 17 bases between. Germline CDR1 reads DFQATT; CDR2 reads SNEGSKA (reference sequence). The CDR3 nucleotides are TGCAGTGCCCGGAGACCGAGGGCCGACGAGCAGTACTTC. Protein: CSARRPRADEQYF.

The chain couples TRBV18 to TRBJ2-1; no firm D call. This CDR3 is 12 amino acids long. The V and J ends lost 2 bases and 8 bases respectively, with 7 bases between them. CDR1 and CDR2 from the germline V gene are KGHSH and LQKENI. This CDR3 reads CASSPGVDEQFF. The CDR3 DNA reads as TGTGCCAGCTCACCAGGGGTTGATGAGCAGTTCTTC.

J is TRBJ1-5 and V is TRBV20-1; D is possibly TRBD1 (6 bases). The CDR3 spans 15 residues. Germline values: CDR1 DFQATT, CDR2 SNEGSKA (reference sequence). V lost 1 base, J lost 0 bases, and 10 bases lay in between. For the CDR3, the DNA is TGCAGTGCTAGAGGGTACAGGGATAGCAATCAGCCCCAGCATTTT. Residues: CSARGYRDSNQPQHF.